This TCR beta chain originates from a study of T cell clones after liver transplantation. Remarks on this clone: As yet, its antigen is unknown. An end of the junction differs from the germline gene, which may be a read error.

Data came from immunoSEQ multiplex PCR; TCRdb stores just in-frame clones and leaves some out. Of about 75,000 clones in the sample, around four fifths were seen once. Study results and caveats: In two subjects, few donor cells limited the measurable donor-reactive repertoire.

In germline, CDR1 is SNHLY, CDR2 FYNNEI. The CDR3 totals 15 residues. The chain uses TRBV2 and TRBJ2-5; D is perhaps TRBD2 (5 bases). The starting material was CD4+ T cells from blood, obtained about 50 months after liver transplant. This sequence was found in a human patient who received a liver transplant. The graft donor may account for some of the T cells. The CDR3 DNA sequence: TGCGCAACGAGCCCTAGCTTGGTCATACAAGAGACCCAGTACTTC. It codes for CATSPSLVIQETQYF.